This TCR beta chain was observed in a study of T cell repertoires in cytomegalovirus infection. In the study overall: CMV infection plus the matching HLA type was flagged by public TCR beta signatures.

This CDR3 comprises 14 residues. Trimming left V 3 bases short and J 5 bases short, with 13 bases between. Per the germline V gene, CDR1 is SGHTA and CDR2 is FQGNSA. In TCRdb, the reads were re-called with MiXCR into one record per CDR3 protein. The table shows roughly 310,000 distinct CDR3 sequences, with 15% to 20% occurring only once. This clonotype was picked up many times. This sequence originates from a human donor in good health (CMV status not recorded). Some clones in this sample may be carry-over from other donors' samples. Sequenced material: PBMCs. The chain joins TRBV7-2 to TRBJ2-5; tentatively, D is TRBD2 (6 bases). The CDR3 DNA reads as TGTGCCAGCAGCTTCAGGGTTGGGGGGGAGACCCAGTACTTC. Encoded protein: CASSFRVGGETQYF.